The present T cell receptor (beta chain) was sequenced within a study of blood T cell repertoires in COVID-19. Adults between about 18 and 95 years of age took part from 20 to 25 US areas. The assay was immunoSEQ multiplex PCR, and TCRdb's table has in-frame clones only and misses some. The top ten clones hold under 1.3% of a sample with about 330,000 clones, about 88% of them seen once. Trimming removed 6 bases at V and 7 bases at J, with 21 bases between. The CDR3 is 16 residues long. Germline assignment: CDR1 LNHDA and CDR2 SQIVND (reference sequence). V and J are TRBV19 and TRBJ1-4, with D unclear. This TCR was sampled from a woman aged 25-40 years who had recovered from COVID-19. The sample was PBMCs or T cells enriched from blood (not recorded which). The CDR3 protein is CASSKVAGIWGEKLFF. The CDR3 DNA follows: TGTGCCAGTAGCAAGGTGGCGGGAATCTGGGGTGAAAAACTGTTTTTT.